This note documents a single T cell receptor beta chain sequence. A single record per CDR3 protein comes from TCRdb applying MiXCR to the 5' RACE reads. The table records 45,000 to 55,000 distinct CDR3 sequences, roughly a quarter of them present only once. The V gene's germline CDR1 is MDHEN and CDR2 SYDVKM. The germline V and J ends were trimmed by 4 bases and 1 base, with 17 bases remaining between them. The CDR3 consists of 16 residues. This receptor was taken from a female donor with breast cancer. The chain uses TRBV28 and TRBJ2-7; D might be TRBD2 (5 bases). The sample comprised tumor-infiltrating naive CD4+ T cells sorted from the breast tumor. The subset denotes: naive CD4+ T cells, CD4+CD45RA+CD25-. CDR3 protein: CASSSKDWYNSYEQYF. In DNA, the CDR3 is TGTGCCAGCAGTTCTAAGGACTGGTACAATTCCTACGAGCAGTACTTC.